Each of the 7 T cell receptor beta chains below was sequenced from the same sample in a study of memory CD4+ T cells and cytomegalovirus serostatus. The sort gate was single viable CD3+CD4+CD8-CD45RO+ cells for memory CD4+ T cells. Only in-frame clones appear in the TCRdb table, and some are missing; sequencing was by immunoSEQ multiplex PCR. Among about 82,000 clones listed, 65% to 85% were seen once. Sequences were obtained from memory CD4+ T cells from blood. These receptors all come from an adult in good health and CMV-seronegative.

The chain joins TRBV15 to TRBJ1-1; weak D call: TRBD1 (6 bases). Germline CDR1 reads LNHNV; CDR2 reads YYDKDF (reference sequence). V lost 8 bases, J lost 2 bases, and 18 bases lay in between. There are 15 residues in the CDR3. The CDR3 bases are TGTGCCACCCAGGAGGGACACACACTAAACACTGAAGCTTTCTTT. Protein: CATQEGHTLNTEAFF. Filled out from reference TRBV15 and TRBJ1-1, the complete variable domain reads DAMVIQNPRYQVTQFGKPVTLSCSQTLNHNVMYWYQQKSSQAPKLLFHYYDKDFNNEADTPDNFQSRRPNTSFCFLDIRSPGLGDTAMYLCATQEGHTLNTEAFFGQGTRLTVV.

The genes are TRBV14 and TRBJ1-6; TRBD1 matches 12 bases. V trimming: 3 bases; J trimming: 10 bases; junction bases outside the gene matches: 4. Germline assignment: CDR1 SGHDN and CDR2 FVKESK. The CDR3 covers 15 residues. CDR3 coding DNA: TGTGCCAGCAGCCAGTGGGACAGGGGGCTGTCACCCCTCCACTTT. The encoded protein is CASSQWDRGLSPLHF.

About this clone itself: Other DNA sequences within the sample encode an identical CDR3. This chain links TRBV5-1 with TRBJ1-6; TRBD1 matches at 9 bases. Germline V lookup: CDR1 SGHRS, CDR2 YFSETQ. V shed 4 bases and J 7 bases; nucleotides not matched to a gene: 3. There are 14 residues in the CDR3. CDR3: CASSLGQGNSPLHF. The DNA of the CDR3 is TGCGCCAGCAGCCTGGGACAGGGAAATTCACCCCTCCACTTT.

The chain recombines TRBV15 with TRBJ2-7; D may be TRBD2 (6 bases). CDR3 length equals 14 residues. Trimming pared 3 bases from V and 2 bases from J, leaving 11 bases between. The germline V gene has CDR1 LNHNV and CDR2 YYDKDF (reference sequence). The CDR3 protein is CATSSRDLPYEQYF. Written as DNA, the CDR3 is TGTGCCACCAGCAGCCGGGACTTACCCTACGAGCAGTACTTC.

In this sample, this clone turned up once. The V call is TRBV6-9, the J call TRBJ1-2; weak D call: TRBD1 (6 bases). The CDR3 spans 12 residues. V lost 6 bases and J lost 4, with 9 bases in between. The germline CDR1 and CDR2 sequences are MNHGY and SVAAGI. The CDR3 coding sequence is TGTGCCAGCAGAACCAGGGGCTATGGCTACACCTTC. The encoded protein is CASRTRGYGYTF.

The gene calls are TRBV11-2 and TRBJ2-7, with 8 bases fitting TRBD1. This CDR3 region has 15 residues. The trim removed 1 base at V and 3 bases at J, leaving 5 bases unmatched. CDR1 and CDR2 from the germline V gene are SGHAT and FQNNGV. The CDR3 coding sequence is TGTGCCAGCAGCTTAGTGGCAGGGGGCCTCTACGAGCAGTACTTC. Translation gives CASSLVAGGLYEQYF.

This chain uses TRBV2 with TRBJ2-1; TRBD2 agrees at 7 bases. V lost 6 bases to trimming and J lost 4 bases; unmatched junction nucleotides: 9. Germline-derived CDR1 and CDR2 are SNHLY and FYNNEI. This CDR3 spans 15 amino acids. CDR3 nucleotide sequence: TGTGCCAGCAGGGGGGGGGACGGAGATTACAATGAGCAGTTCTTC. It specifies CASRGGDGDYNEQFF.